Shown below are 14 T cell receptor beta chains from a single sample sequenced in a study of identical twins. TCRdb called the 5' RACE reads again in MiXCR, with one record for every CDR3 protein. Altogether under 1 million distinct CDR3 sequences are present, roughly an eighth being singletons, with the ten largest covering roughly 1.6%. A further study also used this sample, focusing on yellow fever vaccine responses in identical twins.

The specimen was PBMCs. Every receptor here comes from a woman aged 18-30 years in good health.

The rearrangement links TRBV7-6 to TRBJ2-3; 10 bases are a match to TRBD2. The CDR3 runs to 19 residues. The ends lost 5 bases at V and 4 bases at J; junction bases unmatched: 18. The germline V gene has CDR1 SGHVS and CDR2 FNYEAQ. The CDR3 region has the DNA TGTGCCAGCAGCCGAGGGGCCGGACTAGCGGTCCACCGCGCAGATACGCAGTATTTT. It translates to CASSRGAGLAVHRADTQYF.

This clonotype was seen more than once but under ten times. CDR3 protein: CASSWTGTGGSNTGELFF. CDR3 sequence (DNA): TGCGCCAGCAGCTGGACCGGGACAGGGGGCTCGAACACCGGGGAGCTGTTTTTT. The V and J genes are TRBV5-1 and TRBJ2-2; 12 nucleotides match TRBD1. The CDR3 runs to 18 residues. The germline CDR1 and CDR2 sequences are SGHRS and YFSETQ. V dropped 3 bases and J dropped 0; count of bases not matched to a gene: 6.

In this sample, this clonotype turned up many times. The rearrangement joins TRBV5-1 to TRBJ2-3; 8 nucleotides match TRBD1. Trimming removed 3 bases from V and 3 bases from J; junction bases left unmatched: 6. Germline CDR1 SGHRS, CDR2 YFSETQ. This CDR3 comprises 15 residues. The CDR3 coding sequence is TGCGCCAGCAGCTCGGACAGGGTCCGGACAGATACGCAGTATTTT. It specifies CASSSDRVRTDTQYF.

In its sample, this clonotype was seen a few times. The CDR3: CSARLPGGGSNEQFF. DNA of the CDR3: TGCAGTGCTAGATTGCCAGGGGGCGGAAGCAATGAGCAGTTCTTC. The chain links TRBV20-1 to TRBJ2-1; TRBD1 matches at 8 bases. The junction had 9 bases not matched to a gene; V was cut back by 2 bases and J by 6 bases. There are 15 residues in the CDR3. Germline CDR1 and CDR2: DFQATT and SNEGSKA (reference sequence).

This chain connects TRBV27 to TRBJ1-4; no clear D. Trimming shortened V by 3 bases and J by 4 bases, and 15 bases separated the two germline ends. The germline CDR1 and CDR2 sequences are MNHEY and SMNVEV (reference sequence). The CDR3 is 16 residues long. The CDR3 nucleotides are TGTGCCAGCAGTTTGCGAAGGGCACTCATTAATGAAAAACTGTTTTTT. This sequence encodes CASSLRRALINEKLFF.

V and J are TRBV10-3 and TRBJ1-2, with D perhaps TRBD1 (6 bases). CDR3 length: 14 amino acids. The V end was cut by 9 bases, the J end by 6 bases, with 20 bases between. The germline V gene encodes CDR1 ENHRY and CDR2 SYGVKD. In DNA form, the CDR3 reads TGTGCCATTGGCGCGCGCGGGGGGGCGGATGGCTACACCTTC. Its translation: CAIGARGGADGYTF.

This clonotype has only a few counts. The CDR3 loop is CASSKTGTGSNSPLHF. In nucleotides, the CDR3 is TGCGCCAGCAGCAAGACCGGGACAGGGAGCAATTCACCCCTCCACTTT. The V and J genes are TRBV5-1 and TRBJ1-6, with TRBD1 identical over 9 bases. Germline V lookup: CDR1 SGHRS, CDR2 YFSETQ. The junction had 9 bases not matched to a gene; V was cut back by 4 bases and J by 7 bases. The CDR3 totals 16 residues.

The chain employs TRBV6-1 and TRBJ2-7; 9 nucleotides match TRBD1. There are 13 residues in the CDR3. Losses at the gene ends were 9 bases for V and 3 bases for J; bases not matched to a gene: 6. Germline lookup yields CDR1 MNHNS and CDR2 SASEGT. The CDR3 DNA reads as TGTGCCAGGCCCCTGACAGGGGGCTACGAGCAGTACGTC. Amino acid sequence: CARPLTGGYEQYV.

The chain links TRBV13 to TRBJ2-7, with 8 bases identical to TRBD1. In germline, CDR1 is PRHDT, CDR2 FYEKMQ (reference sequence). With V trimmed by 4 bases and J by 7 bases, 6 bases remained unmatched. The CDR3 extends over 13 amino acids. The CDR3 DNA is TGTGCCAGCAGCTCGACAGGGGCGGGGGAGCAGTACGTC. Its translation is CASSSTGAGEQYV.

This clonotype was seen repeatedly, ten times or more. J is TRBJ2-3 and V is TRBV29-1; TRBD2 is a possible D gene (5 bases). CDR1 is SQVTM and CDR2 is ANQGSEA in the germline V gene. The CDR3 consists of 16 residues. V was pared by 7 bases and J by 2 bases, with 22 bases between. CDR3 loop: CSAPGIRGWDTDTQYF. CDR3 DNA: TGCAGCGCCCCTGGCATTCGGGGTTGGGACACAGATACGCAGTATTTT.

The chain couples TRBV5-1 to TRBJ1-1; TRBD1 might be the D (5 bases). CDR3 length: 14 amino acids. Looked up from germline, CDR1 is SGHRS and CDR2 is YFSETQ. The V gene lost 0 bases and the J gene lost 2 bases, with 8 bases spanning the gap. For the CDR3, the DNA is TGCGCCAGCAGCTTGGCGACAGATAACACTGAAGCTTTCTTT. Protein product: CASSLATDNTEAFF.

The chain carries TRBV9 and TRBJ2-4; weak D call: TRBD2 (6 bases). Germline values: CDR1 SGDLS, CDR2 YYNGEE. V was clipped by 6 bases and J by 12 bases, with 16 bases between them. This CDR3 region has 12 residues. The CDR3 DNA reads TGTGCCAGCACCCCAACCTCCGGGGGTCAGTACTTC. Translated: CASTPTSGGQYF.

The chain is built from TRBV20-1 and TRBJ2-3; 11 bases map to TRBD2. Germline CDR1 DFQATT, CDR2 SNEGSKA (reference sequence). The CDR3 runs 14 residues. The V and J ends lost 6 bases and 4 bases, in that order; junction bases with no gene match: 6. The CDR3 DNA is TGCAGTGCAAAACTAGCGGGAGTTGCAGATACGCAGTATTTT. Translating it yields CSAKLAGVADTQYF.

This CDR3 is CASSQTTGPPPGELFF. In DNA, the CDR3 is TGCGCCAGCAGCCAAACCACCGGGCCCCCCCCCGGGGAGCTGTTTTTT. The chain employs TRBV4-1 and TRBJ2-2; D remains ambiguous. CDR3 length equals 16 residues. Germline V gives CDR1 MGHRA, CDR2 YSYEKL. The V and J ends lost 2 bases and 6 bases respectively, with 16 bases between them.